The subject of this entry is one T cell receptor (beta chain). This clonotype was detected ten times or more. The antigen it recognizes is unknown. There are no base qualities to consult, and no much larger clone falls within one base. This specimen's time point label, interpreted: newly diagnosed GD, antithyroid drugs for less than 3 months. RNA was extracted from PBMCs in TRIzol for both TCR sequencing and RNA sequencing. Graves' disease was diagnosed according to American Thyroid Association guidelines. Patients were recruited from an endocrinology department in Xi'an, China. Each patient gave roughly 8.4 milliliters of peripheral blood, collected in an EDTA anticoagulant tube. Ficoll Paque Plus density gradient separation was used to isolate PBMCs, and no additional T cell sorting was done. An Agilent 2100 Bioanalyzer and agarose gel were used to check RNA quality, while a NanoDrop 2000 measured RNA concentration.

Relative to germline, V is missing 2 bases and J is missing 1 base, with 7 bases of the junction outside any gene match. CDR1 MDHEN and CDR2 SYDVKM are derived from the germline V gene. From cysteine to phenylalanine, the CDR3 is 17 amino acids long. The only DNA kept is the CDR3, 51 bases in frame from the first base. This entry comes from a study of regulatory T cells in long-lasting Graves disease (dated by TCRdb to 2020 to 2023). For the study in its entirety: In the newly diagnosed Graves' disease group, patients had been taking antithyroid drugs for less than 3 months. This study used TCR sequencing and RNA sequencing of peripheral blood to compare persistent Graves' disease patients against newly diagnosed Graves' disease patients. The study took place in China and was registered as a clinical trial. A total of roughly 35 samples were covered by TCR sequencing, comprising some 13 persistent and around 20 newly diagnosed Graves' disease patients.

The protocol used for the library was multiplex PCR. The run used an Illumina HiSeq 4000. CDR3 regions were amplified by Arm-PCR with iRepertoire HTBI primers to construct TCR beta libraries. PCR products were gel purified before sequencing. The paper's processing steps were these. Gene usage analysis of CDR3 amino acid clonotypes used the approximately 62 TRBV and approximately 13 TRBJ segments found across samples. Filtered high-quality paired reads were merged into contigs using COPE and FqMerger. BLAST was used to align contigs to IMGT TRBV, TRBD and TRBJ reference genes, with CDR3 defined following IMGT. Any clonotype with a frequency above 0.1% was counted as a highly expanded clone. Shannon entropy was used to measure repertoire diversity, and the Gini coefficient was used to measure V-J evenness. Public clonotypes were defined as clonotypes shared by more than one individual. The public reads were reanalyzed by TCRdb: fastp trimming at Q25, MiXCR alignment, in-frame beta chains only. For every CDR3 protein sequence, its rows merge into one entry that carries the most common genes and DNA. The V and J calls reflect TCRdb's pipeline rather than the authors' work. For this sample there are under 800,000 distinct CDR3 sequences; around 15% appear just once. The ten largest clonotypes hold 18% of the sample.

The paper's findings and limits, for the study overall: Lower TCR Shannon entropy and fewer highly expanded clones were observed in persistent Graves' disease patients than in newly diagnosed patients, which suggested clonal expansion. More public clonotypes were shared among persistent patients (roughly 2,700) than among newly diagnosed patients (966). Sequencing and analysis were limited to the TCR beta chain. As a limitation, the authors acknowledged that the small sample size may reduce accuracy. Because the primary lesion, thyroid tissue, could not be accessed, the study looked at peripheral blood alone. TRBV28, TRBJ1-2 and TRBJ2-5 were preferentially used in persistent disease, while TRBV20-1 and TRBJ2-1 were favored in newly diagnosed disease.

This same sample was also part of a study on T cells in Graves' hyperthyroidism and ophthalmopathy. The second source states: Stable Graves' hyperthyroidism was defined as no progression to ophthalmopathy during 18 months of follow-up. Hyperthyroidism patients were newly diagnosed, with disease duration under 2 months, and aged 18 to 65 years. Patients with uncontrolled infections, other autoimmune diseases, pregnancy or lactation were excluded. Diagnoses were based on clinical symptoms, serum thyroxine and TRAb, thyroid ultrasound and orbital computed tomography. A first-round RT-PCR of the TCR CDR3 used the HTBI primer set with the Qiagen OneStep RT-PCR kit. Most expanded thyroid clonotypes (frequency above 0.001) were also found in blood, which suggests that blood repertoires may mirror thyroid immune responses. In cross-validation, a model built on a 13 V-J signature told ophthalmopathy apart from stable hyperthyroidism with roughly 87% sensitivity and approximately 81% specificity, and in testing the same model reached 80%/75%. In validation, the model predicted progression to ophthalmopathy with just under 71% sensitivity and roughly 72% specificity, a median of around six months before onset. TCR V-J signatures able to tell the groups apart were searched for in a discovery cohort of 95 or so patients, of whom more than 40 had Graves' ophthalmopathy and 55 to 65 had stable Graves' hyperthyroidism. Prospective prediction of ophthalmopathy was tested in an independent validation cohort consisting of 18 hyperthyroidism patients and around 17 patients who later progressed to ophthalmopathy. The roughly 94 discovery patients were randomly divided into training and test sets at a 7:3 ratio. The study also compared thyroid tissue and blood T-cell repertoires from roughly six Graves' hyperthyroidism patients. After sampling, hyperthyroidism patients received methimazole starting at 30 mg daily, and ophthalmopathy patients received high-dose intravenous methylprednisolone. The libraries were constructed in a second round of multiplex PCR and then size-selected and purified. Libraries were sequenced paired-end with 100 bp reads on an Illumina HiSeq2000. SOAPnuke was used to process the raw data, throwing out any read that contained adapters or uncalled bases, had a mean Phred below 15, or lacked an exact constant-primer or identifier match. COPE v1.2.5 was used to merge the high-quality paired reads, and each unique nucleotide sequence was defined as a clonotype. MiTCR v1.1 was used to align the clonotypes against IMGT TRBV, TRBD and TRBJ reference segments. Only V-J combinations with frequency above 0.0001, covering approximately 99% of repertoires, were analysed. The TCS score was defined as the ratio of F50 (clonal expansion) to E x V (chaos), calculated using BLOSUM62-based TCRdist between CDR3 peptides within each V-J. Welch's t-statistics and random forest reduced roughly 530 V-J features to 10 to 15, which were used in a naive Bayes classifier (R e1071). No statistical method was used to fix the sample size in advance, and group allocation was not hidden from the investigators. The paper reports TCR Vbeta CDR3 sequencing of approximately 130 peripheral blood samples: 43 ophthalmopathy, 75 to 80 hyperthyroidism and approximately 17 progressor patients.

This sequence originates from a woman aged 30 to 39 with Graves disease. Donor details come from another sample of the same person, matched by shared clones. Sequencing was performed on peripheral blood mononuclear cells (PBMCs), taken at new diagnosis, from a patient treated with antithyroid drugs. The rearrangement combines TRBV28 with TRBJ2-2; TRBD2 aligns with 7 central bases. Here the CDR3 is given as CASSLRAGRGNTGELFF. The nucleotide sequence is TGTGCCAGCAGTTTACGAGCGGGAAGGGGGAACACCGGGGAGCTGTTTTTT.